This T cell receptor beta chain is drawn from a study of metastatic and nonmetastatic thyroid tumors. Looking at the study overall: From malignant and benign thyroid patients, repertoires in blood and in tumor or nodule tissue were compared.

Details on this clone: Antigen specificity is unknown.

There were no patients who had received any treatment before thyroid surgery. Authors' analysis steps: The authors used CDR3 differences across clinicopathological groups to build a distant-metastasis classifier for papillary thyroid cancer. TCRdb used MiXCR to call clones anew from the PCR reads. The V and J calls were not made by the authors but by TCRdb's processing. The sample yields tens of thousands of clones, about 15% seen once. The germline CDR1 and CDR2 sequences are DFQATT and SNEGSKA (reference sequence). Trimming removed 3 bases at V and 7 bases at J, with 24 bases between. This CDR3 spans 16 amino acids. Study-level points and caveats: Reportedly, malignant thyroid tumors had significantly higher TCR beta diversity than benign nodules, in blood and tumor.

The sample comprised blood. V usage is TRBV20-1 and J usage is TRBJ1-2, with D unresolved. The clonotype comes from a female donor with papillary thyroid cancer or a benign thyroid nodule (not recorded which). Some clones in this sample may be carry-over from other donors' samples. Here the CDR3 reads CSARGPMGGVVGGYTF. For the CDR3, the DNA is TGCAGTGCTAGGGGCCCAATGGGTGGGGTGGTCGGTGGCTACACCTTC.